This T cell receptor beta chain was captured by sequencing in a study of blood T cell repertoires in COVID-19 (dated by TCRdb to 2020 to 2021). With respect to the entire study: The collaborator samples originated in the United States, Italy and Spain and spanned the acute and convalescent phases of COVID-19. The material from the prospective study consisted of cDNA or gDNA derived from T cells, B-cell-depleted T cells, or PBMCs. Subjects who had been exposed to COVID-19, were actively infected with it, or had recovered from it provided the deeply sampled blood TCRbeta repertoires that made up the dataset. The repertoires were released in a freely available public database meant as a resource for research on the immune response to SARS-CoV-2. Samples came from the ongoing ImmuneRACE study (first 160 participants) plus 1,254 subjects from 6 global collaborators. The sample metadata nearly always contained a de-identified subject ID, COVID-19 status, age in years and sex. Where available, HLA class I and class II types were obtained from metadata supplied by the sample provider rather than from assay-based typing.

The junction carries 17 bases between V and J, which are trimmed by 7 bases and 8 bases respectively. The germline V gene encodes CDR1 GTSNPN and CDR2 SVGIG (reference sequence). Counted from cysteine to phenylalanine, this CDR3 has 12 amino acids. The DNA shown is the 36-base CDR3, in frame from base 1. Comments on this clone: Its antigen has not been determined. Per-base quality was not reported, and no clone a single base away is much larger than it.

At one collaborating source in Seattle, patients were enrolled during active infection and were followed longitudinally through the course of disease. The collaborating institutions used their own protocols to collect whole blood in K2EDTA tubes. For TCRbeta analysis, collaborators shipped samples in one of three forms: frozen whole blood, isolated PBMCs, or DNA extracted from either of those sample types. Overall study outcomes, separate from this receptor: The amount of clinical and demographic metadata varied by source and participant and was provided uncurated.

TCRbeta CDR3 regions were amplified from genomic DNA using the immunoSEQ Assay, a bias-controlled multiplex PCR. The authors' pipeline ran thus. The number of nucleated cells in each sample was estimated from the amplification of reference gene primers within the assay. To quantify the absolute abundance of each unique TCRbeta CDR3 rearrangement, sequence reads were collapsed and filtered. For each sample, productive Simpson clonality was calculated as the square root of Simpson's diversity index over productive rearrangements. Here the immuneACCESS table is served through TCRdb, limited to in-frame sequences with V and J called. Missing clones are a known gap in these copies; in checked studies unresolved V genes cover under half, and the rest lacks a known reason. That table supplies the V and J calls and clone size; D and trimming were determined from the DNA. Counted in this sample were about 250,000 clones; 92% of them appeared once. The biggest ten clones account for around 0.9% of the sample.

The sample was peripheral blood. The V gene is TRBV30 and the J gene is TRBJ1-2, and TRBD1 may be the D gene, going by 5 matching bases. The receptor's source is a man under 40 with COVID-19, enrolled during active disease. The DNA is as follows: TGTGCCTCGTCGGGCCAGGGCTGGGGCTACACCTTC. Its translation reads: CASSGQGWGYTF. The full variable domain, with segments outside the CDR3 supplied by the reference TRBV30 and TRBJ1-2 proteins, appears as SQTIHQWPATLVQPVGSPLSLECTVEGTSNPNLYWYRQAAGRGLQLLFYSVGIGQISSEVPQNLSASRPQDRQFILSSKKLLLSDSGFYLCASSGQGWGYTFGSGTRLTVV.